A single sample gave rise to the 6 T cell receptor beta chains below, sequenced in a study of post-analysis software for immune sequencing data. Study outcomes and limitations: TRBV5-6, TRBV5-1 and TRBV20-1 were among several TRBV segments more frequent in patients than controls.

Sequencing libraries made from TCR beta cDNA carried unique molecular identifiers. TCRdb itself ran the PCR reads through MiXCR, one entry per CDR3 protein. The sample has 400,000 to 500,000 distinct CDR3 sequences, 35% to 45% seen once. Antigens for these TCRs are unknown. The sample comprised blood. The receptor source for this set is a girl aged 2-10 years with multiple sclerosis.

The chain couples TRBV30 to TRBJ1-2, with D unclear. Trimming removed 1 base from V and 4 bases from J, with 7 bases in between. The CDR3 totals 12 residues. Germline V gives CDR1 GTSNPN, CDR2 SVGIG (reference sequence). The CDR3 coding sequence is TGTGCCTGGAGTGGTATAATCTATGGCTACACCTTC. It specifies CAWSGIIYGYTF.

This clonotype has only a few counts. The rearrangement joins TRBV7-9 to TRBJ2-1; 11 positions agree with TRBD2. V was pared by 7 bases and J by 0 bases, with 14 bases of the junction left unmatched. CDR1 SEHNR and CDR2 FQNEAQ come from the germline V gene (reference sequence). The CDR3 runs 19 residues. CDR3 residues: CASNRPGLAAGSSYNEQFF. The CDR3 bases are TGTGCCAGCAACCGACCGGGACTAGCGGCTGGTAGCTCCTACAATGAGCAGTTCTTC.

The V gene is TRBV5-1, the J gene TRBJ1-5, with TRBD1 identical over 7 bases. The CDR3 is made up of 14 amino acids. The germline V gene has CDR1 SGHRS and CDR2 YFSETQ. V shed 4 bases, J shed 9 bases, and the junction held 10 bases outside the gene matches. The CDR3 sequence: CASSPGPRGTPQHF. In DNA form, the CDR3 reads TGCGCCAGCAGCCCCGGCCCCAGGGGGACGCCCCAGCATTTT.

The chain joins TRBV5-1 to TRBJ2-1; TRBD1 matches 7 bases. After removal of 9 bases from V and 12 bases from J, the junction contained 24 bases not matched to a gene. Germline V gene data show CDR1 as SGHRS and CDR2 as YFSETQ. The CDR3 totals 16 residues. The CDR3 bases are TGCGCCACTACTAAGGAGACAGGGAGTGCGAGGCTGAGGCAGTTCTTC. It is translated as CATTKETGSARLRQFF.

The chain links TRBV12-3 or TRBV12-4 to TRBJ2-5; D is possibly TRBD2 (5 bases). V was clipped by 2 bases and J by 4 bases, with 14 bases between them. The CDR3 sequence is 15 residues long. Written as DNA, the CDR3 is TGTGCCAGCAGTTTATCCCTCCCTGAGGGAGAGACCCAGTACTTC. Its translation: CASSLSLPEGETQYF.

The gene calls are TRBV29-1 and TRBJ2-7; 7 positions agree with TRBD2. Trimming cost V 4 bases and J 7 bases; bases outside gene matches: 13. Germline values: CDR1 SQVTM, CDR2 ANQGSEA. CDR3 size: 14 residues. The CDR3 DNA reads TGCAGCGTTGCTGCGCGACTAGCTTTAGGGGAGCAGTACTTC. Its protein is CSVAARLALGEQYF.